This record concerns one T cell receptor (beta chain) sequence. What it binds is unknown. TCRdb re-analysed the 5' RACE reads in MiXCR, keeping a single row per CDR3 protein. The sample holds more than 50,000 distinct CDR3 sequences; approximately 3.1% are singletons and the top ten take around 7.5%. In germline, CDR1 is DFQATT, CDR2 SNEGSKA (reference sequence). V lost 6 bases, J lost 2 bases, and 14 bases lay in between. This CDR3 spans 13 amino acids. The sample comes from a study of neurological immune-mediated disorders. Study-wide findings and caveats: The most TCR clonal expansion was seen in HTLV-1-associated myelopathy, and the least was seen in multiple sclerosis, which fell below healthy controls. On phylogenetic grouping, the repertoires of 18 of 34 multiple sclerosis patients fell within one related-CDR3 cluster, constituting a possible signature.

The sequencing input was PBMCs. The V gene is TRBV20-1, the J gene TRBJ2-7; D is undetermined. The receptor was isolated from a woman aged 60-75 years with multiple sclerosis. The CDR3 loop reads CSAPGHSTYEQYF. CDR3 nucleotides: TGCAGTGCCCCTGGGCACTCGACCTACGAGCAGTACTTC.